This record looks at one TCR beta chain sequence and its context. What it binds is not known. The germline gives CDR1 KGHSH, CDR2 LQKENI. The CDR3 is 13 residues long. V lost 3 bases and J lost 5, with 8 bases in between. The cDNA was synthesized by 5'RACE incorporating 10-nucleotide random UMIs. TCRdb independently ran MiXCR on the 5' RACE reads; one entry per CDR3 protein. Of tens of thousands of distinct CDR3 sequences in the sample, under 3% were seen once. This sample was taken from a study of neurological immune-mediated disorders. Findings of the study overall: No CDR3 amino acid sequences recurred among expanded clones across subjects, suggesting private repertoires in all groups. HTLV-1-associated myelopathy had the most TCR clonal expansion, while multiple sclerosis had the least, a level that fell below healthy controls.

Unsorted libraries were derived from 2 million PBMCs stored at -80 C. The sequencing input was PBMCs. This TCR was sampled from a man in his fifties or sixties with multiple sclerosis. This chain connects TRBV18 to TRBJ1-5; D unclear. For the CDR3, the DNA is TGTGCCAGCTCACCGGGTATGGATCAGCCCCAGCATTTT. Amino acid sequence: CASSPGMDQPQHF.